The 22 T cell receptor beta chains below come from one sample, sequenced in a study of cytomegalovirus exposure and HLA in healthy donors. Primers for the PCR totalled 60 Vbeta and 13 Jbeta. Data came from immunoSEQ multiplex PCR; TCRdb stores just in-frame clones and leaves some out. The sample has about 190,000 clones, approximately 81% seen once. Sequenced material: PBMCs. All receptors derive from a young woman in good health and CMV-seronegative.

The J gene is TRBJ2-4, the V gene TRBV18; 7 bases are shared with TRBD1. CDR3 length: 14 residues. V lost 6 bases to trimming and J lost 9 bases; unmatched junction nucleotides: 11. Per the germline V gene, CDR1 is KGHSH and CDR2 is LQKENI. The CDR3 loop is CASSQGQNWGIQYF. The CDR3 coding sequence is TGTGCCAGCTCGCAGGGACAGAACTGGGGCATTCAGTACTTC.

This clone appeared a few times. The chain employs TRBV4-3 and TRBJ1-6; TRBD1 aligns across 7 bases. Losses at the gene ends were 8 bases for V and 6 bases for J; bases not matched to a gene: 16. The CDR3 consists of 17 residues. Germline V lookup: CDR1 LGHNA, CDR2 YSLEER. The DNA of the CDR3 is TGCGCCAGCTCTACAGGGGCACAGGGAGGAGGTAATTCACCCCTCCACTTT. It translates to CASSTGAQGGGNSPLHF.

In its sample, this clone was seen a few times. The rearrangement uses TRBV11-2 and TRBJ2-7; D is ambiguous. V was shortened by 0 bases and J by 4 bases, with 13 bases between the two germline ends. Per the germline V gene, CDR1 is SGHAT and CDR2 is FQNNGV. The CDR3 runs to 15 residues. DNA of the CDR3: TGTGCCAGCAGCTTAGATACACAGATAACATACGAGCAGTACTTC. Protein sequence: CASSLDTQITYEQYF.

This chain uses TRBV25-1 with TRBJ2-1; 10 bases line up with TRBD1. This CDR3 is built from 14 residues. V dropped 7 bases and J dropped 4; count of bases not matched to a gene: 4. Germline CDR1 reads MGHDK; CDR2 reads SYGVNS. The CDR3 sequence is CASTTGGLYNEQFF. The DNA for the CDR3 is TGTGCCAGCACGACAGGGGGCTTGTACAATGAGCAGTTCTTC.

The chain links TRBV4-1 to TRBJ1-1; perhaps TRBD1 as D (5 bases). The V gene lost 0 bases and the J gene lost 5 bases, with 16 bases spanning the gap. Germline V gene sequence: CDR1 MGHRA, CDR2 YSYEKL. CDR3 length: 16 residues. CDR3 bases: TGCGCCAGCAGCCAAGATCTGAGGCAGGGCGGAACTGAAGCTTTCTTT. Translation gives CASSQDLRQGGTEAFF.

In this sample, this clone turned up once. This chain links TRBV4-1 with TRBJ2-1; 9 bases line up with TRBD2. The junction had 10 bases not matched to a gene; V was cut back by 6 bases and J by 7 bases. Germline assignment: CDR1 MGHRA and CDR2 YSYEKL. The CDR3 length is 15 residues. CDR3 sequence reads: CASSLTGTSPNEQFF. CDR3 nucleotides: TGCGCCAGCAGTCTTACCGGGACTAGCCCTAATGAGCAGTTCTTC.

This clone came up once. The genes are TRBV2 and TRBJ1-2, with D unclear. The length of the CDR3 is 14 residues. Trimming took off 7 bases at V and 2 bases at J, with 14 bases between the two ends. Germline lookup yields CDR1 SNHLY and CDR2 FYNNEI. The CDR3 sequence: CASKDTTGNYGYTF. The DNA for the CDR3 is TGTGCCAGCAAAGACACGACGGGGAACTATGGCTACACCTTC.

About this clone itself: The sample carries other DNA sequences with the same CDR3. The chain is built from TRBV20-1 and TRBJ2-7, with 8 positions matching TRBD2. There are 11 residues in the CDR3. CDR1 and CDR2 (germline): DFQATT, SNEGSKA (reference sequence). J was trimmed by 7 bases and V by 5 bases; bases with no gene match: 4. The CDR3 region is CSAGPGGEQYF. In nucleotides, the CDR3 is TGCAGTGCTGGACCGGGGGGGGAGCAGTACTTC.

The rearrangement links TRBV4-1 to TRBJ1-1; D is unclear. The CDR3 runs 14 residues. Between the trimmed V and J ends, which lost 0 bases and 6 bases, there was a span of 11 bases. Germline CDR1 and CDR2: MGHRA and YSYEKL. This CDR3 is CASSQEAGRPEAFF. The CDR3 nucleotides are TGCGCCAGCAGCCAAGAGGCTGGGAGGCCTGAAGCTTTCTTT.

Note on this clone: Relative to the germline gene, one junction end is altered; a read error may explain this. This sequence joins TRBV27 and TRBJ2-6; possibly TRBD1 for D (5 bases). CDR1 MNHEY and CDR2 SMNVEV come from the germline V gene (reference sequence). CDR3 size: 16 residues. The CDR3 sequence: CASSEFQGTGANGLTF. The CDR3 DNA reads as TGTGCCAGCAGTGAATTCCAGGGTACTGGGGCCAACGGCCTGACTTTC.

The rearrangement links TRBV18 to TRBJ2-4; 9 bases map to TRBD1. The trim removed 4 bases at V and 7 bases at J, leaving 11 bases unmatched. The germline V gene encodes CDR1 KGHSH and CDR2 LQKENI. The CDR3 totals 16 residues. In DNA form, the CDR3 reads TGTGCCAGCTCACAGACTTCCCCCGGGACAGGGAACATTCAGTACTTC. Its translation: CASSQTSPGTGNIQYF.

The rearrangement links TRBV4-3 to TRBJ2-6, with D unresolved. CDR1 is LGHNA, CDR2 YSLEER, per germline. V lost 0 bases, J lost 3 bases, and 3 bases lay in between. The CDR3 has 14 residues. CDR3 sequence: CASSQDNGANVLTF. CDR3 DNA sequence: TGCGCCAGCAGCCAAGATAATGGGGCCAACGTCCTGACTTTC.

This clone was seen a few times. The chain joins TRBV6-6 to TRBJ1-1, with 8 bases aligning to TRBD1. Trimming at V came to 4 bases and at J to 1 base, leaving 5 bases not matched to a gene. This CDR3 spans 15 amino acids. Germline V gives CDR1 MNHNY, CDR2 SVGAGI (reference sequence). CDR3 DNA sequence: TGTGCCAGCAGTTCCCCAGACAGGGGGAACACTGAAGCTTTCTTT. This gives the protein CASSSPDRGNTEAFF.

The chain combines TRBV18 with TRBJ2-1, with 9 nucleotides matching TRBD2. The J segment lost 5 bases and the V segment lost 0 bases, leaving 11 bases of the junction unmatched. Looked up from germline, CDR1 is KGHSH and CDR2 is LQKENI. This CDR3 has 18 amino acids. The CDR3 loop reads CASSPPGSGSWGHNEQFF. CDR3 DNA: TGTGCCAGCTCACCACCGGGTAGCGGGAGTTGGGGACACAATGAGCAGTTCTTC.

The chain employs TRBV11-3 and TRBJ2-3; TRBD2 might be the D (5 bases). Trimming took 0 bases from V and 4 from J, leaving 5 bases between them. The V gene's germline CDR1 is SGHNT and CDR2 YENEEA. This CDR3 is 13 amino acids long. The CDR3 DNA sequence: TGTGCCAGCAGCTTAGACGGGGCAGATACGCAGTATTTT. This encodes CASSLDGADTQYF.

With regard to this clone: The junction shows a germline mismatch at one end, possibly a read error. V gene TRBV19 combines with J gene TRBJ2-6; TRBD1 aligns across 8 bases. The CDR3 contains 17 residues. CDR1 LNHDA and CDR2 SQIVND come from the germline V gene (reference sequence). The CDR3 DNA sequence: TGTGCCAGTAGTACCCAGGGGGCCGGCTCTGGGGCCAACGGCCTGACTTTC. The encoded protein is CASSTQGAGSGANGLTF.

The chain couples TRBV30 to TRBJ2-1, with 10 bases lining up with TRBD2. CDR1 is GTSNPN, CDR2 SVGIG, per germline (reference sequence). The CDR3 length is 15 residues. V dropped 5 bases and J dropped 4; count of bases not matched to a gene: 8. The CDR3 nucleotides read TGTGCCTGGGCCAATCTAGCGGGAGTTTACAATGAGCAGTTCTTC. Its protein is CAWANLAGVYNEQFF.

The chain is built from TRBV5-1 and TRBJ2-5; 12 bases line up with TRBD2. Germline CDR1 reads SGHRS; CDR2 reads YFSETQ. The CDR3 is 16 residues long. V lost 5 bases, J lost 5 bases, and 10 bases stayed unmatched. The CDR3 reads CASRPEGLAGLETQYF. Written as DNA, the CDR3 is TGCGCCAGCAGACCCGAGGGACTAGCGGGCTTGGAGACCCAGTACTTC.

Remarks on this clone: The sample holds other DNA sequences that translate to the same CDR3. The chain carries TRBV19 and TRBJ1-2, with 7 bases aligning to TRBD1. Germline V CDR1 and CDR2: LNHDA, SQIVND (reference sequence). The V and J ends lost 3 bases and 0 bases, in that order; junction bases with no gene match: 1. This CDR3 is 14 amino acids long. The CDR3, as DNA: TGTGCCAGTAGTATCCAGGGGGCTAACTATGGCTACACCTTC. Translation: CASSIQGANYGYTF.

This chain uses TRBV5-1 with TRBJ1-1; 9 bases agree with TRBD1. V lost 4 bases, J lost 1 base, and 5 bases stayed unmatched. From germline, CDR1 is SGHRS and CDR2 YFSETQ. This CDR3 comprises 15 residues. This CDR3 is CASSDPGQGNTEAFF. In nucleotides, the CDR3 is TGCGCCAGCAGCGATCCGGGACAGGGGAACACTGAAGCTTTCTTT.

The chain is built from TRBV5-1 and TRBJ2-7, with 7 bases matching TRBD1. V was clipped by 4 bases and J by 7 bases; unmatched bases: 17. This CDR3 spans 16 amino acids. CDR1 and CDR2 from the germline V gene are SGHRS and YFSETQ. The DNA of the CDR3 is TGCGCCAGCAGCCCCGGAGTGAGGCAGGGGGTCGGAGAGCAGTACTTC. Amino acids: CASSPGVRQGVGEQYF. The full variable domain, with the rest looked up from reference TRBV5-1 and TRBJ2-7, is KAGVTQTPRYLIKTRGQQVTLSCSPISGHRSVSWYQQTPGQGLQFLFEYFSETQRNKGNFPGRFSGRQFSNSRSEMNVSTLELGDSALYLCASSPGVRQGVGEQYFGPGTRLTVT.

The rearrangement joins TRBV28 to TRBJ2-1; 10 nucleotides line up with TRBD1. Germline V gives CDR1 MDHEN, CDR2 SYDVKM. This CDR3 is 15 amino acids long. With 6 bases clipped from V and 8 bases from J, the junction kept 10 bases outside the gene matches. The CDR3: CASSPERDRGDEQFF. The CDR3 DNA reads TGTGCCAGCAGCCCAGAACGGGACAGGGGTGATGAGCAGTTCTTC.